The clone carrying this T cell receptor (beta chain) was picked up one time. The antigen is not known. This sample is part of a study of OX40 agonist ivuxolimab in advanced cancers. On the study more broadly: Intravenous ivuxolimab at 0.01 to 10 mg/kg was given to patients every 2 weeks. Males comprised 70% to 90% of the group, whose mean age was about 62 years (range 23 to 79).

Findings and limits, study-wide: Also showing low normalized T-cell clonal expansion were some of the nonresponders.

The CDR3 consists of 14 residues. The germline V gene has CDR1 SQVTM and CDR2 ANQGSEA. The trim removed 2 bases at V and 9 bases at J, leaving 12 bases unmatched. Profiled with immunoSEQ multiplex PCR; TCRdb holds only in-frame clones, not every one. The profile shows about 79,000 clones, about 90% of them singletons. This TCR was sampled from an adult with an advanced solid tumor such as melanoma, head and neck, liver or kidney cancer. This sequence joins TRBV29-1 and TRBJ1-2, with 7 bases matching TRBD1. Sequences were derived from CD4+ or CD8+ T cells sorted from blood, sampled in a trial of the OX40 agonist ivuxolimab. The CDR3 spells CSVENPAGGKRYTF. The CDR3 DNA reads TGCAGCGTTGAAAACCCAGCAGGGGGTAAACGCTACACCTTC.